Listed here are 8 T cell receptor beta chains from one sample, sequenced in a study of blood T cell repertoires in COVID-19. Profiling relied on immunoSEQ multiplex PCR, and the TCRdb table lists in-frame clones only, not all of them. The sample contains 390,000 or so clones, more than 80% of which appear only once. What was sequenced was peripheral blood. The source is a woman aged 25 to 39 with COVID-19, enrolled during active disease.

The chain couples TRBV29-1 to TRBJ2-3, with 15 bases lining up with TRBD2. The CDR3 runs to 16 residues. Trimming cost V 1 base and J 6 bases; bases outside gene matches: 5. The germline CDR1 and CDR2 sequences are SQVTM and ANQGSEA. CDR3 residues: CSVEGGLAGGPDTQYF. CDR3 DNA: TGCAGCGTTGAAGGGGGACTAGCGGGGGGTCCCGATACGCAGTATTTT.

The V and J genes are TRBV5-3 and TRBJ1-1, with D unclear. TRBV5-3 counts as an open reading frame of uncertain function. V dropped 2 bases and J dropped 2 bases, with 10 bases sitting between them. This CDR3 comprises 14 residues. The CDR3 sequence: CARSLTTGNTEAFF. DNA of the CDR3: TGTGCCAGAAGCTTAACCACGGGTAACACTGAAGCTTTCTTT.

This chain joins TRBV18 and TRBJ2-3, with 8 bases fitting TRBD2. The germline V gene encodes CDR1 KGHSH and CDR2 LQKENI. The CDR3 has 15 amino acids. The V gene end was trimmed by 5 bases and the J gene end by 1 base; junction bases not matched to a gene: 5. CDR3: CASSTRREGTDTQYF. The DNA of the CDR3 is TGTGCCAGCTCAACCCGGCGGGAGGGCACAGATACGCAGTATTTT.

This rearrangement joins TRBV5-6 to TRBJ2-2; 8 nucleotides match TRBD1. Germline V gives CDR1 SGHDT, CDR2 YYEEEE. V trimming: 2 bases; J trimming: 4 bases; junction bases outside the gene matches: 13. The CDR3 extends over 18 amino acids. The CDR3 DNA reads as TGTGCCAGCAGCTTAGCTCTGCTCCGGGACAGGATCACCGGGGAGCTGTTTTTT. Translation gives CASSLALLRDRITGELFF. Full variable domain (remainder filled in from reference TRBV5-6 and TRBJ2-2): DAGVTQSPTHLIKTRGQQVTLRCSPKSGHDTVSWYQQALGQGPQFIFQYYEEEERQRGNFPDRFSGHQFPNYSSELNVNALLLGDSALYLCASSLALLRDRITGELFFGEGSRLTVL.

The chain couples TRBV27 to TRBJ1-4; 8 bases agree with TRBD1. Losses at the gene ends were 6 bases for V and 8 bases for J; bases not matched to a gene: 8. CDR1 is MNHEY, CDR2 SMNVEV, per germline (reference sequence). The CDR3 consists of 14 residues. CDR3 sequence reads: CASRAGQGPEKLFF. CDR3 DNA: TGTGCCAGCAGGGCCGGACAGGGACCCGAAAAACTGTTTTTT.

The chain joins TRBV7-2 to TRBJ2-7, with 9 bases lining up with TRBD1. The CDR3 is 15 amino acids. J gave up 2 bases and V 5 bases, and 7 bases lay outside the gene matches. CDR1 SGHTA and CDR2 FQGNSA come from the germline V gene. The CDR3 loop reads CASSPSGTGPYEQYF. CDR3 sequence (DNA): TGTGCCAGCAGCCCTTCGGGGACAGGGCCCTACGAGCAGTACTTC.

The chain couples TRBV28 to TRBJ2-7, with 10 nucleotides matching TRBD1. V dropped 6 bases and J dropped 2; count of bases not matched to a gene: 7. The CDR3 is 15 residues long. Germline lookup yields CDR1 MDHEN and CDR2 SYDVKM. The CDR3 loop is CASRAGTGAPYEQYF. The DNA for the CDR3 is TGTGCCAGCAGAGCCGGGACAGGGGCCCCCTACGAGCAGTACTTC.

The chain is built from TRBV4-1 and TRBJ1-5; a possible D gene is TRBD1 (5 bases). V was trimmed by 5 bases and J by 0 bases, leaving 17 bases between them. The germline gives CDR1 MGHRA, CDR2 YSYEKL. The CDR3 is 17 residues long. The CDR3 DNA reads TGCGCCAGCAGCAACACGGTCCGAAGGGGTAGCAATCAGCCCCAGCATTTT. Amino acids: CASSNTVRRGSNQPQHF.